This T cell receptor beta chain was found in a study of T cell responses to AZD1222 COVID-19 vaccine. Findings and limits, study-wide: The number of AZD1222 recipients seropositive at baseline was only five or six. Per reports, nearly half of all spike-specific TCRs target regions that are unmutated in variants.

Data came from immunoSEQ multiplex PCR; TCRdb stores just in-frame clones and leaves some out. Of 180,000 or so clones listed, 90% to 95% are singletons. For this clone: No antigen is known for it.

The CDR3 runs 16 residues. CDR1 is SGHAT, CDR2 FQNNGV, per germline. V lost 1 base to trimming and J lost 0 bases; unmatched junction nucleotides: 2. The sequencing used peripheral blood, collected 28 days after the second dose of the MenACWY control vaccine. This chain joins TRBV11-2 and TRBJ2-2; 7 nucleotides agree with TRBD1. This clonotype originated in an adult who received the MenACWY meningococcal vaccine as a control. CDR3 amino acids: CASSLGGTANTGELFF. As DNA, the CDR3 is TGTGCCAGCAGCTTAGGAGGGACAGCGAACACCGGGGAGCTGTTTTTT.